This T cell receptor beta chain was identified during a study of CD8 T cells in ankylosing spondylitis. Study findings and constraints: Earlier studies detected some motif variants in reactive arthritis synovial fluid and blood. From matched ankylosing spondylitis synovial fluid, disease-linked clones were reportedly recovered at significantly enriched levels. Within peripheral blood, clones linked to disease were CD8+ and relatively rare. Blood from ankylosing spondylitis patients appeared to carry a characteristic eight-variant TCR beta motif.

The CDR3 covers 13 residues. CDR1 and CDR2 (germline): SGHTA, FQGNSA. Trimming removed 2 bases at V and 5 bases at J, with 7 bases between. Library preparation for TCR beta used quantitative 5'-RACE with molecular barcodes. TCRdb called the 5' RACE reads again in MiXCR, with one record for every CDR3 protein. The table includes about 800,000 distinct CDR3 sequences, approximately 12% detected once. This clonotype was seen only a few times. The target antigen is unknown. Specimen: blood, either unsorted or a sorted T cell fraction (not recorded which). The V call is TRBV7-2, the J call TRBJ2-1; no definite D call. This sequence was found in a male donor with ankylosing spondylitis. The CDR3 nucleotides read TGTGCCAGCAGCTTAAACAACCACAATGAGCAGTTCTTC. It encodes CASSLNNHNEQFF.